The clone carrying this TCR beta chain was counted once. Its antigen is unknown. This sample stems from a study of cytomegalovirus exposure and HLA in healthy donors. About the research overall: The 120 validation repertoires, a later analysis reported, used the same platform as the 700 or so repertoires from the first cohort.

Assay used: immunoSEQ multiplex PCR; TCRdb lists only in-frame clones, some missing. The sample records about 110,000 clones, 70% to 90% being singletons. The germline V gene has CDR1 SGHRS and CDR2 YFSETQ. The V segment lost 0 bases and the J segment 4 bases; nucleotides outside the gene matches: 13. The CDR3 loop spans 18 amino acids. Study results and caveats: Most sequenced TCRs were rare (though some public TCRs occurred in many donors). Both high specificity and high sensitivity reportedly marked the classifier's diagnosis of cytomegalovirus status. Researchers counted approximately 160 TCR beta chains as cytomegalovirus-associated.

Material: PBMCs. This TCR was recovered from a woman in her 30s in good health and CMV-seropositive. This chain joins TRBV5-1 and TRBJ2-7; the match to TRBD1 covers 10 bases. CDR3 loop: CASSLGSQRDRGGYEQYF. The CDR3 region has the DNA TGCGCCAGCAGCTTGGGGTCGCAGAGGGACAGGGGCGGGTACGAGCAGTACTTC.